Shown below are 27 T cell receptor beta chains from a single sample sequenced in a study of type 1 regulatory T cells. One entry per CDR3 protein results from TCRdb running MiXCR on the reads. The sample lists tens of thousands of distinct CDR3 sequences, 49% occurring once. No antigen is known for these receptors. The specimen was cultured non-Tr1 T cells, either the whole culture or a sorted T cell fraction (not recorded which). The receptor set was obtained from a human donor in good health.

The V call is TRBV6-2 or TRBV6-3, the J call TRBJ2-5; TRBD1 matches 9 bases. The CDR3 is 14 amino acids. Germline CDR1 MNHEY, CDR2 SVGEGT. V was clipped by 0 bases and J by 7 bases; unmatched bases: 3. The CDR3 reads CASSYSGQGRTQYF. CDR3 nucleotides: TGTGCCAGCAGTTACTCCGGACAGGGGCGGACCCAGTACTTC.

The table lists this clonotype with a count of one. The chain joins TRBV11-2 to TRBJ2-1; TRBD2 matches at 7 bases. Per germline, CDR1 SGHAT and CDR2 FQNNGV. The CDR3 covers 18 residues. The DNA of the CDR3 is TGTGCAAGCCCAAGTGACAGCGCGCCCAGCGGGGACCCAAATGAGCAGTTCTTC. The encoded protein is CASPSDSAPSGDPNEQFF.

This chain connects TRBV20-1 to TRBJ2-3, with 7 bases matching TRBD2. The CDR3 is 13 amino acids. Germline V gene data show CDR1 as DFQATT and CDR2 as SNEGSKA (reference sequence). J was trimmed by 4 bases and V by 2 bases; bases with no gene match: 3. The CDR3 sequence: CSARWEGSDTQYF. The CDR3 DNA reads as TGCAGTGCTAGATGGGAGGGGTCAGATACGCAGTATTTT.

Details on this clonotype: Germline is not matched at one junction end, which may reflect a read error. CDR3 sequence (DNA): TGTGCCGGCAGCCGGACCCAGGGGGCCTACAATGAGCAGTTCTTC. It encodes CAGSRTQGAYNEQFF. The chain combines TRBV5-6 with TRBJ2-1, with 7 bases aligning to TRBD1. Germline V CDR1 and CDR2: SGHDT, YYEEEE. CDR3 length: 15 amino acids.

CDR3 sequence reads: CSAKKDALGGFGTEAFF. CDR3 DNA: TGCAGTGCTAAGAAGGACGCTCTAGGAGGATTTGGAACTGAAGCTTTCTTT. The rearrangement links TRBV20-1 to TRBJ1-1; no clear D gene. Per germline, CDR1 DFQATT and CDR2 SNEGSKA (reference sequence). The CDR3 length is 17 residues. Trimming removed 4 bases at V and 5 bases at J, with 26 bases between.

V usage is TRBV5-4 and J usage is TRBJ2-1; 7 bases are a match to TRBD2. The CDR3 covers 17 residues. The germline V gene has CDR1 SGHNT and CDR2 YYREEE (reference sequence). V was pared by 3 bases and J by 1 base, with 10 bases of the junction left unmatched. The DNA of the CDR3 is TGTGCCAGCAGCTGGGGGGGGGGTATCAGGTCCTACAATGAGCAGTTCTTC. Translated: CASSWGGGIRSYNEQFF.

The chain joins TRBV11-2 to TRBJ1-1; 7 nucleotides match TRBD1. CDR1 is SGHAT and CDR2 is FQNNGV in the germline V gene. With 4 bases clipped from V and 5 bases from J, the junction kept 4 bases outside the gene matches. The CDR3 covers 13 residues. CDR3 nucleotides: TGTGCCAGCAGCTCACAGGGGTGGACTGAAGCTTTCTTT. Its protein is CASSSQGWTEAFF.

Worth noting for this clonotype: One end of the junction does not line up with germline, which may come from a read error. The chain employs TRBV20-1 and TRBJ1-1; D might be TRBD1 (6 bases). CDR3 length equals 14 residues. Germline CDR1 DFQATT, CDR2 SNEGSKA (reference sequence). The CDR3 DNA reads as TGCGGTGCTAGTAGCACGGGACAGAACACTGAAGCTTTCTTT. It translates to CGASSTGQNTEAFF.

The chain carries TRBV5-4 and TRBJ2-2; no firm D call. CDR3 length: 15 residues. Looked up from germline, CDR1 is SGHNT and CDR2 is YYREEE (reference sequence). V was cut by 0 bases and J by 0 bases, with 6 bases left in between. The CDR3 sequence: CASSLGPSNTGELFF. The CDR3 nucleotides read TGTGCCAGCAGCTTGGGACCGTCGAACACCGGGGAGCTGTTTTTT.

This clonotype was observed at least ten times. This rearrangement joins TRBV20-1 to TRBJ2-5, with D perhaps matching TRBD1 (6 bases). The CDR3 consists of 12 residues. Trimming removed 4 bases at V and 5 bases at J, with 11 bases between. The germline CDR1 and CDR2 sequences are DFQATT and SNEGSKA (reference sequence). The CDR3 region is CSAKGVGETQYF. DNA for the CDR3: TGCAGTGCTAAGGGGGTTGGGGAGACCCAGTACTTC.

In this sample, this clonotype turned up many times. The CDR3 DNA is TGCAGCGTTGCCTCGACTAGTAAAGAGACCCAGTACTTC. Residues: CSVASTSKETQYF. The chain joins TRBV29-1 to TRBJ2-5, with a tentative D call TRBD2 (6 bases). In germline, CDR1 is SQVTM, CDR2 ANQGSEA. The CDR3 has 13 residues. V shed 4 bases and J shed 3 bases, with 12 bases lying between them.

The CDR3 reads CASRTGYGEGSPLHF. The CDR3 DNA reads TGTGCCAGTAGAACTGGTTACGGGGAAGGTTCACCCCTCCACTTT. V gene TRBV19 combines with J gene TRBJ1-6; D not certain. Germline V gene lookup returns CDR1 LNHDA and CDR2 SQIVND (reference sequence). V was shortened by 6 bases and J by 9 bases, with 18 bases between the two germline ends. This CDR3 comprises 15 residues.

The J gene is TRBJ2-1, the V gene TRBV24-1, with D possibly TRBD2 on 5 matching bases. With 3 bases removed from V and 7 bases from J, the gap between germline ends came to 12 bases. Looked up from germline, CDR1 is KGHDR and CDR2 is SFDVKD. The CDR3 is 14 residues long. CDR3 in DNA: TGTGCCACCAGTGATCCCGGACTGTTAAATGAGCAGTTCTTC. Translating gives CATSDPGLLNEQFF.

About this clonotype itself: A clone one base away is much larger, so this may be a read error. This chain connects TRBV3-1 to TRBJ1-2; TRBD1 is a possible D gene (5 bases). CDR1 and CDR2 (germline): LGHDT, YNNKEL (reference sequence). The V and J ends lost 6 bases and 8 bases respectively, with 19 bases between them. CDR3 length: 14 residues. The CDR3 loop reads CASSSRDRVGGYTF. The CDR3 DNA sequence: TGTGCCAGCAGTTCCCGGGACCGAGTGGGAGGCTACACCTTC.

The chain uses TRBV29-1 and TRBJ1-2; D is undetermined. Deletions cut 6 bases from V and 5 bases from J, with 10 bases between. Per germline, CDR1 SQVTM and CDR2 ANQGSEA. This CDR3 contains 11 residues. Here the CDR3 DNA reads TGCAGCGTACTGGTAGGGTATGGCTACACCTTC. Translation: CSVLVGYGYTF.

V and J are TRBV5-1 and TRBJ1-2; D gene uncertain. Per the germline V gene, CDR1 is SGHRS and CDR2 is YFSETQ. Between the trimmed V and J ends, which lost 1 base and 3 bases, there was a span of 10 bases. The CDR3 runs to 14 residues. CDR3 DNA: TGCGCCAGCAGCTTGTTTCGGGTTGACTATGGCTACACCTTC. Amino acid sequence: CASSLFRVDYGYTF.

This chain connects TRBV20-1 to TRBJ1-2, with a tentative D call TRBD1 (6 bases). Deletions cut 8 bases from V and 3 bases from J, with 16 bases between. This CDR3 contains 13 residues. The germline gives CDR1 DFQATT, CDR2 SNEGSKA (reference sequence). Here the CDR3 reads CSTSQGMDYGYTF. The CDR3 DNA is TGCAGTACCTCGCAGGGGATGGACTATGGCTACACCTTC.

The CDR3 is CASSFDRSGNTIYF. The CDR3 DNA sequence: TGTGCCAGCAGTTTCGATCGCTCTGGAAACACCATATATTTT. V is TRBV12-3 or TRBV12-4 and J is TRBJ1-3; D remains ambiguous. V lost 3 bases and J 0 bases, leaving 6 bases between the germline ends. CDR3 length equals 14 residues.

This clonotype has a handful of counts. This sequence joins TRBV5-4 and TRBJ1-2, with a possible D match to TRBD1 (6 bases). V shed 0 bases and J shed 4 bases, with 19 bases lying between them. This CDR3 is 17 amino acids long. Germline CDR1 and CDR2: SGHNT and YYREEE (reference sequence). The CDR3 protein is CASSLGAQGLRGYGYTF. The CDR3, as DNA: TGTGCCAGCAGCTTGGGTGCACAGGGTCTGCGTGGCTATGGCTACACCTTC.

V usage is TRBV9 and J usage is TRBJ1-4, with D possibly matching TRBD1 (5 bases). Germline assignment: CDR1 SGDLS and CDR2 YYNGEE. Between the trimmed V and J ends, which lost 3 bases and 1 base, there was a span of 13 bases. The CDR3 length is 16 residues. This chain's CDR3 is CASSAKSGGTNEKLFF. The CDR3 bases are TGTGCCAGCAGCGCAAAAAGTGGGGGAACTAATGAAAAACTGTTTTTT.

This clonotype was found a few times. CDR3 coding DNA: TGCAGTGCTATCCGAGCGGACGGAAACACCATATATTTT. Amino acid sequence: CSAIRADGNTIYF. The gene calls are TRBV20-1 and TRBJ1-3; no clear D. The V end was cut by 4 bases, the J end by 4 bases, with 11 bases between. This CDR3 has 13 residues. Germline lookup yields CDR1 DFQATT and CDR2 SNEGSKA (reference sequence).

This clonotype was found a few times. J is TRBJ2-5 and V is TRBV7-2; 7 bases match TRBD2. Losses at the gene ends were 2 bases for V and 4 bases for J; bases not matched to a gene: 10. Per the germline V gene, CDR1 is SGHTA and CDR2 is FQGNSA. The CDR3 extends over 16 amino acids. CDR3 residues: CASSLMGSGVTETQYF. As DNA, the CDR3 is TGTGCCAGCAGCTTAATGGGAAGCGGGGTCACAGAGACCCAGTACTTC.

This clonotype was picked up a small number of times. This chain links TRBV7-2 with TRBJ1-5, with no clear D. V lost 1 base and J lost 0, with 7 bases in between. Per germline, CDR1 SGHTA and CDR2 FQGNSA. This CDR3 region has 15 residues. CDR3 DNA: TGTGCCAGCAGCTTAGTTACGGATAGCAATCAGCCCCAGCATTTT. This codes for CASSLVTDSNQPQHF.

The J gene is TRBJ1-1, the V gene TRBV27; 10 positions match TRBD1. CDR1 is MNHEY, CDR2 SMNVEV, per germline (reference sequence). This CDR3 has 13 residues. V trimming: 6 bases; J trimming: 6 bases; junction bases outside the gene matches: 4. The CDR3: CASRGTGVPEAFF. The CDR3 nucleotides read TGTGCCAGCAGAGGGACAGGGGTCCCTGAAGCTTTCTTT.

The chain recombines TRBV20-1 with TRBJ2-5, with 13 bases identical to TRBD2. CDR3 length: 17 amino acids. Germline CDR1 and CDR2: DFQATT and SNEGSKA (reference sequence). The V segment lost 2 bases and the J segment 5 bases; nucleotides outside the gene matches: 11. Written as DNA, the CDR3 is TGCAGTGCTAGATCCGGACTAGCGGGGGCCTTAGGGGAGACCCAGTACTTC. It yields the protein CSARSGLAGALGETQYF.

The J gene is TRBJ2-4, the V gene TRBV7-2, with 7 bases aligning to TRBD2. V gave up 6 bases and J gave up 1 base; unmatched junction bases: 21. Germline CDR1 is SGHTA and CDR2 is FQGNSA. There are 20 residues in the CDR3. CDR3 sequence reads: CASSSSGDWQGGLAKNIQYF. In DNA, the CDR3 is TGTGCCAGCAGTTCAAGCGGGGATTGGCAGGGCGGCTTGGCCAAAAACATTCAGTACTTC.

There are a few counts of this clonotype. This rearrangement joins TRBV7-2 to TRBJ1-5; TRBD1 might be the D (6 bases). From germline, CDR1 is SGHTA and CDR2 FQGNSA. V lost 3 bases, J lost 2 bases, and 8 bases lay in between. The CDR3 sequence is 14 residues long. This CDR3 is CASSLDSGNQPQHF. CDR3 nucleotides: TGTGCCAGCAGCTTGGACAGCGGCAATCAGCCCCAGCATTTT.